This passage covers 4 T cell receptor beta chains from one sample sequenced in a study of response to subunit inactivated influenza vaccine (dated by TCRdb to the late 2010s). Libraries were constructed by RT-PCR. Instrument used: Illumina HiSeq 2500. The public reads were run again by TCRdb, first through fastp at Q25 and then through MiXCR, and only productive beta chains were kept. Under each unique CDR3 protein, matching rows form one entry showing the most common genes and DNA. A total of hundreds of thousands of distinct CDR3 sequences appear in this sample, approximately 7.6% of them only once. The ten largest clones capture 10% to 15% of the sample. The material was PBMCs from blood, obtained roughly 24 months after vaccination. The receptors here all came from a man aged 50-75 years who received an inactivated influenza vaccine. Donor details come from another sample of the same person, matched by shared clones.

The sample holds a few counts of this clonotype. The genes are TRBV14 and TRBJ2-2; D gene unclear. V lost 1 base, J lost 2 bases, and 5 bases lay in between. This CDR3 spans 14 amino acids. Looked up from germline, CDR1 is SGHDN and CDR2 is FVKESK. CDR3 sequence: CASSQGINTGELFF. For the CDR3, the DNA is TGTGCCAGCAGCCAAGGAATAAACACCGGGGAGCTGTTTTTT.

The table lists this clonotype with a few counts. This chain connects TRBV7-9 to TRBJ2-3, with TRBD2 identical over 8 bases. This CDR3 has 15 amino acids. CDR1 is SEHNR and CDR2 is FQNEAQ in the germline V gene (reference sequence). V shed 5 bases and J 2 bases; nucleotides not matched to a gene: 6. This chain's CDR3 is CASSTPGGPTDTQYF. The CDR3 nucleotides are TGTGCCAGCAGCACCCCGGGAGGGCCCACAGATACGCAGTATTTT.

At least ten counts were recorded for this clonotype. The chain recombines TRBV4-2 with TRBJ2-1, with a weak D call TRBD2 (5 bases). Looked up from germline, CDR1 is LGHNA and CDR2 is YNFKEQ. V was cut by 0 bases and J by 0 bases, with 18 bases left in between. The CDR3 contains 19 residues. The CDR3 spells CASSQDDGTTGSSYNEQFF. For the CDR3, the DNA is TGTGCCAGCAGCCAAGACGACGGAACGACGGGGAGCTCCTACAATGAGCAGTTCTTC.

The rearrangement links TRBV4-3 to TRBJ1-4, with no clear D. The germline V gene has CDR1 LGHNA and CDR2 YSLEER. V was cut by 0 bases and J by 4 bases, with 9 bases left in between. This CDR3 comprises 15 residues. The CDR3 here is CASSQEDFRNEKLFF. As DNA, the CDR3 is TGCGCCAGCAGCCAAGAGGACTTCCGTAATGAAAAACTGTTTTTT.